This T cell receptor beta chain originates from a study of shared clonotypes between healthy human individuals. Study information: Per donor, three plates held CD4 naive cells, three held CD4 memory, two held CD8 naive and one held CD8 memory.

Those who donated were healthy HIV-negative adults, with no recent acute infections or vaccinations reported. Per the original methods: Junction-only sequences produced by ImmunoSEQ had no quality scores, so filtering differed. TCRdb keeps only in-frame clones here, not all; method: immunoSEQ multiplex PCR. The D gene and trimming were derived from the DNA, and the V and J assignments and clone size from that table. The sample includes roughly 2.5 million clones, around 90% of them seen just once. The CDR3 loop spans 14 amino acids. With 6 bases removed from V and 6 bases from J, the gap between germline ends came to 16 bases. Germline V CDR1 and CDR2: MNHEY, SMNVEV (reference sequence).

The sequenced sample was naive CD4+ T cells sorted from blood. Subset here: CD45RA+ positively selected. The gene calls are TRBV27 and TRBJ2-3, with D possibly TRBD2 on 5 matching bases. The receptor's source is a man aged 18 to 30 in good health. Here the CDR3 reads CASSRTGTSDTQYF. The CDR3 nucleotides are TGTGCCAGCAGCCGAACGGGAACATCCGATACGCAGTATTTT.